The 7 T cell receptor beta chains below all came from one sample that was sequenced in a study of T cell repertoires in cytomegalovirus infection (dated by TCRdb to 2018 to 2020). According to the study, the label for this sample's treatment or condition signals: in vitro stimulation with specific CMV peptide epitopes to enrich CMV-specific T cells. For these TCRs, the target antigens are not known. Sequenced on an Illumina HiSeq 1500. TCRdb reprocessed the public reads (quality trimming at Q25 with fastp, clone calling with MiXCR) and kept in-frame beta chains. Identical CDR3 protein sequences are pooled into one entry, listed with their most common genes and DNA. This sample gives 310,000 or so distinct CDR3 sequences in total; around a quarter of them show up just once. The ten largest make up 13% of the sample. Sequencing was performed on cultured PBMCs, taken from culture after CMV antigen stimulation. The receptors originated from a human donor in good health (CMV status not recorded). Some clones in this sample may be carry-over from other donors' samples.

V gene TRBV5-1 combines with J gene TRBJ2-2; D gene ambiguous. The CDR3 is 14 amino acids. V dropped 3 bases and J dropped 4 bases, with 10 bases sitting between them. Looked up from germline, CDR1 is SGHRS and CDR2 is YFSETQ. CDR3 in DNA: TGCGCCAGCAGCTCGTTCGGCGGCACCGGGGAGCTGTTTTTT. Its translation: CASSSFGGTGELFF.

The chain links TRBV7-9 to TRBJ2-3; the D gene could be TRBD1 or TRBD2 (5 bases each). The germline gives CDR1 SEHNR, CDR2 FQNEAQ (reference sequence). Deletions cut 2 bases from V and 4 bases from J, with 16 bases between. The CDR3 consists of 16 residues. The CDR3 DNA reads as TGTGCCAGCAGCTTAACAACCCTCCGGGACCCAGATACGCAGTATTTT. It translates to CASSLTTLRDPDTQYF.

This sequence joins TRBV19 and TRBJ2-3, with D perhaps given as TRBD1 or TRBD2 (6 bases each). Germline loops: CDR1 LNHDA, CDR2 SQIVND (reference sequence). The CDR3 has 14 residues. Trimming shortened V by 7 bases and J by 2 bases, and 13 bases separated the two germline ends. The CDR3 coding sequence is TGTGCCAGTACCCCCCGGGGGCACACAGATACGCAGTATTTT. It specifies CASTPRGHTDTQYF.

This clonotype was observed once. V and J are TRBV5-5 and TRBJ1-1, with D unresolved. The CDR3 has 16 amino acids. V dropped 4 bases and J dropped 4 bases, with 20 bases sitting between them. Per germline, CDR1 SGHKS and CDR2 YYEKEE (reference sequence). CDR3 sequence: CASSPRSAGMATEAFF. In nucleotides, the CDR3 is TGTGCCAGCAGCCCCCGCAGTGCGGGGATGGCCACTGAAGCTTTCTTT.

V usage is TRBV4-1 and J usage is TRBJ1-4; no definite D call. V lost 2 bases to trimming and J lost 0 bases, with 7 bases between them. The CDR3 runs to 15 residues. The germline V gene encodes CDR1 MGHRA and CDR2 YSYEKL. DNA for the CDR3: TGCGCCAGCAGCCAACTACAGTCAACTAATGAAAAACTGTTTTTT. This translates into CASSQLQSTNEKLFF.

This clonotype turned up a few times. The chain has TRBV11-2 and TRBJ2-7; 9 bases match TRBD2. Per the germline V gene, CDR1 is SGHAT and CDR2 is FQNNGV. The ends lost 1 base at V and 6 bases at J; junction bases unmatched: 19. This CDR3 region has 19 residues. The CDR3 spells CASSLVGVAGAIVLGEQYF. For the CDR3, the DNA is TGTGCCAGCAGCTTAGTCGGGGTAGCGGGAGCGATCGTATTGGGCGAGCAGTACTTC.

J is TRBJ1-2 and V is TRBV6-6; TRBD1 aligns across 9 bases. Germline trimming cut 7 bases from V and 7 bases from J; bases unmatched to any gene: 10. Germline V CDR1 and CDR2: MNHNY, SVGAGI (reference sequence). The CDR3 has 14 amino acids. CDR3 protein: CASTMDRGASGYTF. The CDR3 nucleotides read TGTGCCAGCACAATGGACAGGGGAGCTAGTGGCTACACCTTC.